This is a list of T cell receptor beta chains from one sample in a study of blood T cells in healthy people across ages. TCRdb reprocessed the 5' RACE reads with MiXCR, giving one entry per CDR3 protein. The sample lists roughly 1,800,000 distinct CDR3 sequences; about 50% were seen once. Sequencing was carried out using blood. These receptors originate from a woman aged 40 to 50 in good health. Both conserved end residues are part of each CDR3. Each record gives: V gene, J gene, D gene, clone size, CDR3 protein, CDR3 DNA. A D gene is named only where the DNA matches it firmly. The size entry is marked missing in some rows and otherwise reads once, few, many or a size class.

TRBV3-1,TRBJ2-3,TRBD1,once,CACSHSAGDRGAQYF,TGTGCCTGCAGCCACTCAGCTGGGGACAGGGGAGCGCAGTATTTT
TRBV5-6,TRBJ2-7,-,few,CASSFFQGSYEQYF,TGTGCCAGCAGCTTCTTCCAAGGATCCTACGAGCAGTACTTC
TRBV4-2,TRBJ2-4,-,few,CASSLLPGGQAGGNIQYF,TGTGCCAGCAGCCTCCTACCGGGGGGACAGGCCGGCGGAAACATTCAGTACTTC
TRBV25-1,TRBJ2-3,-,-,CAVGTNTDTQYF,TGTGCCGTCGGGACCAACACAGATACGCAGTATTTT
TRBV20-1,TRBJ2-7,-,few,CSAVRDGSYEQYF,TGCAGTGCGGTCCGGGACGGCTCCTACGAGCAGTACTTC
TRBV6-2/TRBV6-3,TRBJ2-7,TRBD2,-,CASRKRGGLNEQYF,TGTGCCAGCAGAAAGCGGGGGGGCCTCAACGAGCAGTACTTC
TRBV20-1,TRBJ2-3,-,-,CSARVGAGADTQYF,TGCAGTGCTAGAGTCGGCGCGGGGGCGGATACGCAGTATTTT
TRBV12-3/TRBV12-4,TRBJ2-6,-,-,CASSPGDPGANVLTF,TGTGCCAGCAGCCCGGGAGATCCTGGGGCCAACGTCCTGACTTTC
TRBV6-5,TRBJ2-1,TRBD1,-,CASTFDRAFNEQFF,TGTGCCAGCACCTTTGACAGGGCGTTCAATGAGCAGTTCTTC
TRBV10-3,TRBJ1-1,TRBD1,-,CAIRPGQGEWGTEAFF,TGTGCCATCAGGCCGGGACAGGGGGAGTGGGGCACTGAAGCTTTCTTT
TRBV20-1,TRBJ1-2,-,-,CSAATGPGVYGYTF,TGCAGTGCTGCCACCGGTCCAGGAGTCTATGGCTACACCTTC
TRBV29-1,TRBJ1-2,TRBD1,-,CSVTQGTGYYGYTF,TGCAGCGTCACACAGGGGACAGGATACTATGGCTACACCTTC
TRBV11-2,TRBJ2-5,TRBD2,-,CASSHPGEGGKPYVQYF,TGTGCCAGCAGCCACCCGGGGGAGGGCGGAAAACCCTACGTGCAGTACTTC
TRBV9,TRBJ2-3,-,-,CASSGVSSTQYF,TGTGCCAGCAGCGGGGTTTCGAGTACGCAGTATTTT
TRBV25-1,TRBJ2-7,TRBD1,-,CASSDPGQGFYEQYF,TGTGCCAGCAGTGATCCGGGACAGGGCTTTTACGAGCAGTACTTC
TRBV11-2,TRBJ1-1,-,-,CASSLDFEAFF,TGTGCCAGCAGCTTAGATTTCGAAGCTTTCTTT
TRBV19,TRBJ1-2,-,-,CASQDGINYGYTF,TGTGCCAGCCAGGACGGGATTAACTATGGCTACACCTTC
TRBV20-1,TRBJ2-3,-,-,CSARPTGLGEDTQYF,TGCAGTGCTCGCCCGACTGGCCTCGGGGAAGATACGCAGTATTTT
TRBV9,TRBJ2-1,-,-,CASSVGEYEQFF,TGTGCCAGCAGCGTGGGGGAATATGAGCAGTTCTTC
TRBV7-2,TRBJ2-3,TRBD1,few,CASSPGQGRNTQYF,TGTGCCAGCAGCCCGGGACAGGGAAGGAATACGCAGTATTTT
TRBV15,TRBJ1-2,TRBD1,-,CATSRQGDDYGYTF,TGTGCCACCAGCAGACAGGGGGATGACTATGGCTACACCTTC
TRBV5-1,TRBJ1-2,-,-,CASSLAAAAGVYGYTF,TGCGCCAGCAGCTTGGCAGCTGCGGCAGGGGTCTATGGCTACACCTTC
TRBV7-2,TRBJ2-5,-,many,CASTGTQETQYF,TGTGCCTCCACCGGAACCCAAGAGACCCAGTACTTC
TRBV20-1,TRBJ1-6,TRBD1,-,CSAKRDRARFSPLHF,TGCAGTGCTAAACGTGACAGGGCCCGATTTTCACCCCTCCACTTT
TRBV20-1,TRBJ1-6,-,once,CSAREQGYNSPLHF,TGCAGTGCTAGAGAACAGGGTTATAATTCACCCCTCCACTTT
TRBV30,TRBJ2-5,-,-,CAWSLGRSIYQETQYF,TGTGCCTGGAGTTTGGGCAGATCTATCTACCAAGAGACCCAGTACTTC
TRBV28,TRBJ2-1,-,few,CASSLTGKNSYNEQFF,TGTGCCAGCAGTTTAACGGGGAAAAACTCCTACAATGAGCAGTTCTTC
TRBV5-1,TRBJ1-2,-,-,CASSLGQARGYTF,TGCGCCAGCAGCTTGGGACAGGCCCGGGGCTACACCTTC
TRBV7-2,TRBJ2-3,TRBD2,-,CASSPVGLAGTSSTDTQYF,TGTGCCAGCAGCCCCGTGGGACTAGCGGGGACCTCTAGCACAGATACGCAGTATTTT
TRBV5-6,TRBJ1-2,-,few,CASSLTSLGYTF,TGTGCCAGCAGCTTAACAAGTTTGGGCTACACCTTC
TRBV12-3/TRBV12-4,TRBJ1-1,-,few,CASSPSSGVAEAFF,TGTGCCAGCAGCCCTAGCTCGGGTGTGGCTGAAGCTTTCTTT
TRBV28,TRBJ2-3,-,-,CASSLWGETSIDTQYF,TGTGCCAGCAGTTTATGGGGGGAAACTAGCATAGATACGCAGTATTTT
TRBV7-2,TRBJ1-2,TRBD1,few,CASSLGGTGQGYTF,TGTGCCAGCAGCTTAGGGGGGACAGGGCAAGGCTACACCTTC
TRBV19,TRBJ1-2,-,few,CASSIREAGYTF,TGTGCCAGTAGTATAAGAGAGGCTGGCTACACCTTC
TRBV6-1,TRBJ2-7,TRBD2,-,CASSELAGHEIYEQYF,TGTGCCAGCAGTGAATTAGCGGGGCACGAAATTTACGAGCAGTACTTC
TRBV9,TRBJ2-3,-,-,CASSVDGGVVDTQYF,TGTGCCAGCAGCGTAGACGGGGGTGTTGTGGATACGCAGTATTTT
TRBV12-3/TRBV12-4,TRBJ2-3,-,once,CASSGSFSTDTQYF,TGTGCCAGCAGTGGGAGTTTTAGCACAGATACGCAGTATTTT
TRBV20-1,TRBJ1-2,-,-,CSARARENYGYTF,TGCAGTGCTAGGGCAAGGGAAAACTATGGCTACACCTTC
TRBV6-2/TRBV6-3,TRBJ2-3,-,-,CASSELPRSTDTQYF,TGTGCCAGCAGTGAGCTGCCCCGGAGCACAGATACGCAGTATTTT
TRBV20-1,TRBJ2-1,-,-,CSAEWWSEQFF,TGCAGTGCGGAGTGGTGGTCTGAGCAGTTCTTC
TRBV6-5,TRBJ2-7,-,-,CASSYSSGSPYEQYF,TGTGCCAGCAGTTACTCCTCAGGGTCCCCCTACGAGCAGTACTTC
TRBV3-1,TRBJ2-3,-,-,CASSQGGSIDTQYF,TGTGCCAGCAGCCAGGGAGGAAGCATAGATACGCAGTATTTT
TRBV6-6,TRBJ1-1,TRBD1,few,CASSQYGTGVYAEAFF,TGTGCCAGCAGCCAATACGGGACAGGGGTTTACGCTGAAGCTTTCTTT
TRBV4-2,TRBJ2-1,TRBD1,-,CASSQGDSKTEQVF,TGTGCCAGCAGCCAAGGGGACAGTAAAACCGAGCAGGTCTTC
TRBV6-2/TRBV6-3,TRBJ2-5,TRBD1,-,CASRSLGPGTGHQETQYF,TGTGCCAGCAGATCCCTAGGACCCGGGACAGGGCACCAAGAGACCCAGTACTTC
TRBV4-3,TRBJ1-2,TRBD1,-,CASSQAEGATTHGYTF,TGCGCCAGCAGCCAAGCGGAGGGGGCAACCACACATGGCTACACCTTC
TRBV7-2,TRBJ2-5,TRBD2,few,CASSSPGLAGRNEQYF,TGTGCCAGCAGCTCTCCGGGACTAGCGGGGCGGAATGAGCAGTACTTC
TRBV6-1,TRBJ1-2,TRBD1,few,CASSVPPGQGSHGYTF,TGTGCCAGCAGTGTCCCCCCGGGACAGGGTAGCCATGGCTACACCTTC
TRBV6-7,TRBJ2-1,TRBD2,few,CANGTTYNEQFF,TGTGCCAACGGGACTACCTACAATGAGCAGTTCTTC
TRBV2,TRBJ2-5,-,few,CASRFGGFQETQYF,TGTGCCAGCAGGTTCGGAGGGTTCCAAGAGACCCAGTACTTC
TRBV6-5,TRBJ2-1,-,-,CASKNDRLYNEQFF,TGTGCCAGCAAAAACGACAGGCTTTACAATGAGCAGTTCTTC
TRBV7-2,TRBJ2-3,-,-,CANSLGSLTDTQYF,TGTGCCAACAGCTTAGGGTCTCTGACAGATACGCAGTATTTT